This TCR beta chain was retrieved from a study of blood T cell repertoires in COVID-19. The wider study: Material from acute and convalescent COVID-19 was sourced from the United States, Italy and Spain.

V was trimmed by 3 bases and J by 4 bases, leaving 12 bases between them. Germline-derived CDR1 and CDR2 are SQVTM and ANQGSEA. There are 13 residues in the CDR3. Residents of 24 US areas, aged about 18 to 89 years, made up the participants. Participants had their cohort set by participant-reported clinical history. In the original workflow: Scientists estimated how many nucleated cells there were by amplifying reference gene primers. Profiling relied on immunoSEQ multiplex PCR, and the TCRdb table lists in-frame clones only, not all of them. From that table come the V and J calls and clone size; the DNA was used to work out D and trimming. The data contain some 200,000 clones, about nine tenths of them singletons.

The sequencing input was PBMCs or T cells enriched from blood (not recorded which). The chain has TRBV29-1 and TRBJ1-1; D possibly corresponds to TRBD1 (6 bases). This clonotype originated in a man aged 30 to 39 in a cohort exposed to, infected with or recovered from COVID-19 (not recorded which). CDR3 coding DNA: TGCAGCGTTGATAGGGGAGGGGGCACTGAAGCTTTCTTT. As protein: CSVDRGGGTEAFF.